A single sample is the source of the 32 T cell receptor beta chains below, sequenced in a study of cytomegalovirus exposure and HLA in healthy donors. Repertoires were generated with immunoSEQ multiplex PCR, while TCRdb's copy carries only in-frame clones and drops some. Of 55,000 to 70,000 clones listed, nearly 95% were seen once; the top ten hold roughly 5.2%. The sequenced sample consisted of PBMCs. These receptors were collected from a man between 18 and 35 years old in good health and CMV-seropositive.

Here the CDR3 DNA reads TGCGCCAGCAGTGAAGGATCCCCTCAGGCGACCGATTACTACGAGCAGTACTTC. Residues: CASSEGSPQATDYYEQYF. The V call is TRBV10-1, the J call TRBJ2-7; no definite D call. The CDR3 contains 18 residues. V gave up 3 bases and J gave up 3 bases, with 24 bases separating them. Germline CDR1 reads WNHNN; CDR2 reads SYGVQD (reference sequence).

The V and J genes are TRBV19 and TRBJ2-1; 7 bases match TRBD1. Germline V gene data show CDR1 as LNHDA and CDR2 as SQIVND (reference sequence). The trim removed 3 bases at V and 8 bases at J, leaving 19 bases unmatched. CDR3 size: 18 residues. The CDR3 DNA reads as TGTGCCAGTAGTATTGGCGTAGGACAGGTCTGGGTGGGTGATGAGCAGTTCTTC. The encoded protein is CASSIGVGQVWVGDEQFF.

CDR3 DNA sequence: TGTGCCAGCTCACCACCCGGGACAGACTACGAGCAGTACTTC. Translation gives CASSPPGTDYEQYF. The chain recombines TRBV18 with TRBJ2-7, with 7 bases that match TRBD1. V was pared by 0 bases and J by 3 bases, with 2 bases of the junction left unmatched. Germline-derived CDR1 and CDR2 are KGHSH and LQKENI. The CDR3 has 14 residues. Full variable domain (rest looked up from reference TRBV18 and TRBJ2-7): NAGVMQNPRHLVRRRGQEARLRCSPMKGHSHVYWYRQLPEEGLKFMVYLQKENIIDESGMPKERFSAEFPKEGPSILRIQQVVRGDSAAYFCASSPPGTDYEQYFGPGTRLTVT.

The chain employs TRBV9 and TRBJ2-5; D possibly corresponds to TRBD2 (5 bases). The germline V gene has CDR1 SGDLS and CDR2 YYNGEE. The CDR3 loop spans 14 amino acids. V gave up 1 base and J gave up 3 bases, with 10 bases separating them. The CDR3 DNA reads TGTGCCAGCAGCGTACGCCCAGCGGAAGAGACCCAGTACTTC. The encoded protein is CASSVRPAEETQYF.

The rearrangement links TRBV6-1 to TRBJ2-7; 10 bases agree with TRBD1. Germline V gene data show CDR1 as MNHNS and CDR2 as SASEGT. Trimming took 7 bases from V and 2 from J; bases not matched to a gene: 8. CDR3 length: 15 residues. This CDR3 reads CASTQRTGGPYEQYF. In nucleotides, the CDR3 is TGTGCCAGCACCCAGAGGACAGGGGGGCCCTACGAGCAGTACTTC.

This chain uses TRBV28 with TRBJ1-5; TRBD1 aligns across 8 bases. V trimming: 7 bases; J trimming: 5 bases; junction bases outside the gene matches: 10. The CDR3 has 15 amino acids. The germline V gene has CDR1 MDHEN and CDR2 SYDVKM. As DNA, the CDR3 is TGTGCCAGCAACGTCAACAGGGGGGGCTATCAGCCCCAGCATTTT. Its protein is CASNVNRGGYQPQHF. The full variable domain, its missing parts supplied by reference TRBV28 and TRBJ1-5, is DVKVTQSSRYLVKRTGEKVFLECVQDMDHENMFWYRQDPGLGLRLIYFSYDVKMKEKGDIPEGYSVSREKKERFSLILESASTNQTSMYLCASNVNRGGYQPQHFGDGTRLSIL.

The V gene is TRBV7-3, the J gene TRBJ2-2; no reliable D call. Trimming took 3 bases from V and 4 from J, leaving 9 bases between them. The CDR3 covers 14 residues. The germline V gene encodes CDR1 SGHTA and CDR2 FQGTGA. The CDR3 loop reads CASSLGTLTGELFF. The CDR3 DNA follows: TGTGCCAGCAGCTTGGGCACGCTCACCGGGGAGCTGTTTTTT.

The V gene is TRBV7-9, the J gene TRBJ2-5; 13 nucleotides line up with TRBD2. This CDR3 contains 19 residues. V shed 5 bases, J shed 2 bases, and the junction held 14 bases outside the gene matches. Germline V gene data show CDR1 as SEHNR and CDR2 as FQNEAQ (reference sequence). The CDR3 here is CASSGRQGTSGIKQETQYF. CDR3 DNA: TGTGCCAGCAGCGGGAGACAGGGGACTAGCGGGATTAAGCAAGAGACCCAGTACTTC.

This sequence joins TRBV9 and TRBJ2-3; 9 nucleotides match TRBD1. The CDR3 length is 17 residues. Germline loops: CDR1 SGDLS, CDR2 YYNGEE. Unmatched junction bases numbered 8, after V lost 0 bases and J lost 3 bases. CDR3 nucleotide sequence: TGTGCCAGCAGCGTAGACCTACAGGGGGCTTTGACAGATACGCAGTATTTT. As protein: CASSVDLQGALTDTQYF.

CDR3 loop: CASSVEGTSGILEQFF. The CDR3 DNA reads TGTGCCAGCAGCGTAGAAGGGACTAGCGGGATTCTTGAGCAGTTCTTC. The genes are TRBV9 and TRBJ2-1; 13 nucleotides line up with TRBD2. Germline V gene data show CDR1 as SGDLS and CDR2 as YYNGEE. The CDR3 contains 16 residues. Losses at the gene ends were 0 bases for V and 9 bases for J; bases not matched to a gene: 6.

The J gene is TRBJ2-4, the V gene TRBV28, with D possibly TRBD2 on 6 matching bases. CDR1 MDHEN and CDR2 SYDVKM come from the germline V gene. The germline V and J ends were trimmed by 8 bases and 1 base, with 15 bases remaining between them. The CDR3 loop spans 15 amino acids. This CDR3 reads CASHSAGSAKNIQYF. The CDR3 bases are TGTGCCAGCCATAGCGCGGGGTCGGCCAAAAACATTCAGTACTTC.

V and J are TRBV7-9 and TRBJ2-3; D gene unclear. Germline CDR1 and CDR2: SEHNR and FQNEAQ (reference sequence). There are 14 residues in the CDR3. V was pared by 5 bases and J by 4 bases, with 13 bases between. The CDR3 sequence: CASSLQLESDTQYF. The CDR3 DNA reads TGTGCCAGCAGCCTCCAATTGGAGTCAGATACGCAGTATTTT.

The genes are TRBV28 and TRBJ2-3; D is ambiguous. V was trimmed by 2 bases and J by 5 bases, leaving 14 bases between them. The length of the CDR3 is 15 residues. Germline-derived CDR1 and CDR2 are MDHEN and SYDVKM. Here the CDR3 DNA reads TGTGCCAGCAGTTTACCCATGGCCCCGCAAGATACGCAGTATTTT. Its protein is CASSLPMAPQDTQYF.

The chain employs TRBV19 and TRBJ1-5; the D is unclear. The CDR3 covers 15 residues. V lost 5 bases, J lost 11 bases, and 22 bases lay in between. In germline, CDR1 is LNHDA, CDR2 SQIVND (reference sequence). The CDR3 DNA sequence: TGTGCCAGTAGTGAAGGATCAGGCGGGCTAAGGGCCCAGCATTTT. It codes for CASSEGSGGLRAQHF.

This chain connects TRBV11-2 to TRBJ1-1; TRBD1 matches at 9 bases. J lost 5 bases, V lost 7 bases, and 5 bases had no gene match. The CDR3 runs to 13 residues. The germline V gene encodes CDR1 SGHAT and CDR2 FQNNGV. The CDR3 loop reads CASTLQGATEAFF. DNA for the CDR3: TGTGCCAGCACCCTACAGGGGGCTACTGAAGCTTTCTTT.

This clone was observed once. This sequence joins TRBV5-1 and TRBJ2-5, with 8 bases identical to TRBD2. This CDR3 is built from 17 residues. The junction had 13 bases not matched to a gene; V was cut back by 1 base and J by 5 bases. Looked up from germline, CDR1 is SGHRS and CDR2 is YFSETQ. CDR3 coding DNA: TGCGCCAGCAGCTTGAACGGGAGGGCCTTAATTCGGGAGACCCAGTACTTC. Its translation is CASSLNGRALIRETQYF.

The CDR3 DNA reads TGTGCCAGCAGCTTAAGTTTGGGACTTCCCTCTGGAAACACCATATATTTT. Its protein product is CASSLSLGLPSGNTIYF. The genes are TRBV7-4 and TRBJ1-3; a possible D gene is TRBD1 (5 bases). The germline V gene has CDR1 SGHVT and CDR2 SQSDAQ. The CDR3 is 17 amino acids. V was shortened by 2 bases and J by 0 bases, with 14 bases between the two germline ends.

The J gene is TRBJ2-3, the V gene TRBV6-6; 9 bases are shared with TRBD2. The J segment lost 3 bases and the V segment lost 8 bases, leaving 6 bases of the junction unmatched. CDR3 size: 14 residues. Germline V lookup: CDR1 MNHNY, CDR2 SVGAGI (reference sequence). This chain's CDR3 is CASLGGLATDTQYF. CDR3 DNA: TGTGCCAGCCTCGGGGGACTAGCTACAGATACGCAGTATTTT.

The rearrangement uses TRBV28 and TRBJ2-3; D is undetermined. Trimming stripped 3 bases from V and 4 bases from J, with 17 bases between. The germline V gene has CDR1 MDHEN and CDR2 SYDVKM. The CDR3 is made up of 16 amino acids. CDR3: CASSLRALSNADTQYF. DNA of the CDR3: TGTGCCAGCAGTTTGCGCGCACTTTCTAACGCAGATACGCAGTATTTT.

The CDR3 nucleotides read TGTGCCTGGAGTGGAGGAGCCCACTGGTACTTC. This codes for CAWSGGAHWYF. This chain joins TRBV30 and TRBJ2-5; D is uncertain. The CDR3 covers 11 residues. V was pared by 1 base and J by 13 bases, with 13 bases between. Germline values: CDR1 GTSNPN, CDR2 SVGIG (reference sequence).

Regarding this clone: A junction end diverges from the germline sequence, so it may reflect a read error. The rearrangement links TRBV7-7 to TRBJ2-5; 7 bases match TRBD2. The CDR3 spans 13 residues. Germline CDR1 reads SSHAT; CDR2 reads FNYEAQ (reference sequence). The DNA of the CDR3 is TGTGCTAGCAGCACGCTAGCGGAAGAGACCCAGTACTTC. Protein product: CASSTLAEETQYF.

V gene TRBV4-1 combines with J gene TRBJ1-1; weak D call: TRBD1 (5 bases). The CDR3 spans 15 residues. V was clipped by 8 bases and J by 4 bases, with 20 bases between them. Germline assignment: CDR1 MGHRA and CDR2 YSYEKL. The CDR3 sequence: CASVPLLGGSTEAFF. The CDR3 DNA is TGCGCCAGCGTACCCCTGCTCGGGGGTTCCACTGAAGCTTTCTTT.

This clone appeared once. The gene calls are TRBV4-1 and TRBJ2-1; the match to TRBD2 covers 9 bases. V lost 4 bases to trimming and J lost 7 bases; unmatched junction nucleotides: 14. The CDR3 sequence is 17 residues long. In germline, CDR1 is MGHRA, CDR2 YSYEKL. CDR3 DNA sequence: TGCGCCAGCAGCCCCCCGTACGGGGGGACTAGCTGGAATGAGCAGTTCTTC. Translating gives CASSPPYGGTSWNEQFF.

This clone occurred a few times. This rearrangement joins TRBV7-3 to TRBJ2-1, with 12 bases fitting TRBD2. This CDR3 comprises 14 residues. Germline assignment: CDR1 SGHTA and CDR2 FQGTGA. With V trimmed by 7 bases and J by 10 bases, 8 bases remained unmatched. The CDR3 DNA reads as TGTGCCAGCAAGGGACTAGCGGGTGAAGCGGAGCAGTTCTTC. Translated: CASKGLAGEAEQFF.

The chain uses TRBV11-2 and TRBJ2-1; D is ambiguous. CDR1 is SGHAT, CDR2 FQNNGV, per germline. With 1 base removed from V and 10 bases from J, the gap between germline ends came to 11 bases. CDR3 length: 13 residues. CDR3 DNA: TGTGCCAGCAGCTTAGGCGCGGCGCCGGAGCAGTTCTTC. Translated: CASSLGAAPEQFF.

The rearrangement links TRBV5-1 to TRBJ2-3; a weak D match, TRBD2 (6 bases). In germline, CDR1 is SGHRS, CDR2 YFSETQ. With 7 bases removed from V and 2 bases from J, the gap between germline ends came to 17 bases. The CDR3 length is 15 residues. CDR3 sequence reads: CASRRGPFATDTQYF. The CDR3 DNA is TGCGCCAGCCGGAGGGGCCCGTTCGCCACAGATACGCAGTATTTT.

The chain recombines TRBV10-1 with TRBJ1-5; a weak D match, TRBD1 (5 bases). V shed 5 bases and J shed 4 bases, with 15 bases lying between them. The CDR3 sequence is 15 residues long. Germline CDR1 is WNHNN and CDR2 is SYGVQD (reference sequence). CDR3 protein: CASSTGGERNQPQHF. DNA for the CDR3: TGCGCCAGCAGTACCGGGGGGGAGAGAAATCAGCCCCAGCATTTT.

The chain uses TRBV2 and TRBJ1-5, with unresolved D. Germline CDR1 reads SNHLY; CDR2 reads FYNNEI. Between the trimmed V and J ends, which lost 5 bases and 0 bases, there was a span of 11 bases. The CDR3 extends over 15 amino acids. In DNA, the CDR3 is TGTGCCAGCAGTTGGAGGGCAAATAGCAATCAGCCCCAGCATTTT. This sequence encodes CASSWRANSNQPQHF.

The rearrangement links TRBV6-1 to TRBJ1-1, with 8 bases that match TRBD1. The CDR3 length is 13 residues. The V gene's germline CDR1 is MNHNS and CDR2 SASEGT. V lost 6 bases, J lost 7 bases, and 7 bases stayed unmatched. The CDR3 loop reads CASSHRGRIEAFF. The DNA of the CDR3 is TGTGCCAGCAGCCACAGGGGGAGGATTGAAGCTTTCTTT.

The CDR3 DNA reads as TGTGCCAGCAGCTTGGCCCGCGTCGGTAGTGAGCAGTTCTTC. This codes for CASSLARVGSEQFF. The chain joins TRBV5-6 to TRBJ2-1; unclear D gene. The CDR3 contains 14 residues. From germline, CDR1 is SGHDT and CDR2 YYEEEE. V shed 0 bases and J shed 9 bases, with 13 bases lying between them.

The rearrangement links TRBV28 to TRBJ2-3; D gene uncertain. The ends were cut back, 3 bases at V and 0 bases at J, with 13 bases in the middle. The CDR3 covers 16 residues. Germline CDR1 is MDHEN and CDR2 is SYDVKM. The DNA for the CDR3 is TGTGCCAGCAGTTTCGGTGCCCTAACTAGCACAGATACGCAGTATTTT. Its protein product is CASSFGALTSTDTQYF.

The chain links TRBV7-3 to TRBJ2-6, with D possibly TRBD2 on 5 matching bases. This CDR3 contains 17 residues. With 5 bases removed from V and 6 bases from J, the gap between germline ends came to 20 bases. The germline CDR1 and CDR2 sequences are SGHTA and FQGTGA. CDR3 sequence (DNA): TGTGCCAGCAGCCCCGCCTCGGGAAGGGTTAAGGCCAACGTCCTGACTTTC. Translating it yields CASSPASGRVKANVLTF.